The source of this T cell receptor beta chain is a study of blood T cells in healthy people across ages. V dropped 6 bases and J dropped 4; count of bases not matched to a gene: 10. Germline loops: CDR1 DFQATT, CDR2 SNEGSKA (reference sequence). This CDR3 has 14 amino acids. Alongside a J-beta primer mix, a sample-barcoded 5' primer served in a second PCR lasting roughly 7 to 11 cycles. TCRdb ran MiXCR on the 5' RACE reads and lists one entry per CDR3 protein. The sample lists some 1,500,000 distinct CDR3 sequences; 40% to 45% were seen once. Sequencing used blood. The chain combines TRBV20-1 with TRBJ2-3; TRBD1 matches at 7 bases. The TCR was taken from a woman under 30 in good health. The CDR3 spells CSASDRAGADTQYF. For the CDR3, the DNA is TGCAGTGCCAGCGACAGGGCAGGGGCAGATACGCAGTATTTT.